Below are 24 T cell receptor beta chains sequenced from a single sample in a study of OX40 agonist ivuxolimab in advanced cancers. Profiled with immunoSEQ multiplex PCR; TCRdb holds only in-frame clones, not every one. The sample lists about 13,000 clones; under 70% were seen once. This specimen was CD4+ or CD8+ T cells sorted from blood, taken in a trial of the OX40 agonist ivuxolimab. These receptors came from an adult with an advanced solid tumor such as melanoma, head and neck, liver or kidney cancer.

This clone is judged medium-sized (0.01 to 0.1%). This chain links TRBV7-3 with TRBJ1-2; unclear D gene. The CDR3 contains 10 residues. The ends were cut back, 0 bases at V and 7 bases at J, with 0 bases in the middle. The germline V gene has CDR1 SGHTA and CDR2 FQGTGA. Here the CDR3 DNA reads TGTGCCAGCAGCTTAACTGGCTACACCTTC. Its translation is CASSLTGYTF.

This chain joins TRBV7-8 and TRBJ2-5, with TRBD2 matching 11 bases. Trimming at V came to 6 bases and at J to 4 bases, leaving 7 bases not matched to a gene. There are 15 residues in the CDR3. The germline CDR1 and CDR2 sequences are SGHVS and FQNEAQ. CDR3 sequence reads: CASRASGRPRETQYF. As DNA, the CDR3 is TGTGCCAGCAGGGCTAGCGGGAGGCCCCGAGAGACCCAGTACTTC.

The V gene is TRBV28, the J gene TRBJ1-5; D is undetermined. Trimming pared 3 bases from V and 5 bases from J, leaving 14 bases between. The CDR3 sequence is 15 residues long. Germline V CDR1 and CDR2: MDHEN, SYDVKM. In DNA, the CDR3 is TGTGCCAGCAGTTTTTCGGGCAGCCTCTATCAGCCCCAGCATTTT. This codes for CASSFSGSLYQPQHF.

The chain links TRBV28 to TRBJ1-1, with D unresolved. Germline CDR1 reads MDHEN; CDR2 reads SYDVKM. CDR3 length: 11 residues. Trimming removed 8 bases from V and 3 bases from J, with 7 bases in between. The CDR3 region has the DNA TGTGCCAGCGGTAGGGACACTGAAGCTTTCTTT. Amino acids: CASGRDTEAFF.

This chain joins TRBV7-9 and TRBJ2-1, with D possibly being TRBD1 or TRBD2 (6 bases each). CDR3 size: 16 residues. V shed 5 bases and J shed 2 bases, with 16 bases lying between them. CDR1 SEHNR and CDR2 FQNEAQ come from the germline V gene (reference sequence). The CDR3 reads CASSRNKGGTYNEQFF. Written as DNA, the CDR3 is TGTGCCAGCAGCCGTAACAAGGGGGGAACCTACAATGAGCAGTTCTTC. The complete variable domain, with remaining parts taken from reference TRBV7-9 and TRBJ2-1, reads DTGVSQNPRHKITKRGQNVTFRCDPISEHNRLYWYRQTLGQGPEFLTYFQNEAQLEKSRLLSDRFSAERPKGSFSTLEIQRTEQGDSAMYLCASSRNKGGTYNEQFFGPGTRLTVL.

This chain connects TRBV7-7 to TRBJ2-2, with D possibly matching TRBD2 (6 bases). This CDR3 comprises 13 residues. Trimming left V 5 bases short and J 5 bases short, with 9 bases between. CDR1 is SSHAT and CDR2 is FNYEAQ in the germline V gene (reference sequence). CDR3 loop: CASSMTRTGELFF. DNA of the CDR3: TGTGCCAGCAGCATGACTAGAACCGGGGAGCTGTTTTTT.

This sequence joins TRBV19 and TRBJ2-7; D is uncertain. The germline gives CDR1 LNHDA, CDR2 SQIVND (reference sequence). The CDR3 length is 12 residues. Trimming removed 7 bases at V and 0 bases at J, with 7 bases between. In DNA form, the CDR3 reads TGTGCCAGTAACAGCGACTCCTACGAGCAGTACTTC. Its protein is CASNSDSYEQYF.

The V and J genes are TRBV5-4 and TRBJ2-5, with 15 nucleotides matching TRBD2. Germline V gene lookup returns CDR1 SGHNT and CDR2 YYREEE (reference sequence). V trimming: 3 bases; J trimming: 5 bases; junction bases outside the gene matches: 8. CDR3 size: 17 residues. The CDR3 sequence is CASSSRTSGRAGETQYF. DNA for the CDR3: TGTGCCAGCAGCTCCCGGACTAGCGGGAGGGCCGGGGAGACCCAGTACTTC.

This sequence joins TRBV4-3 and TRBJ1-2; D not resolved. Germline V gene data show CDR1 as LGHNA and CDR2 as YSLEER. V lost 0 bases, J lost 8 bases, and 22 bases lay in between. This CDR3 has 17 amino acids. The CDR3 reads CASSQDNRARRRAGYTF. The CDR3 DNA is TGCGCCAGCAGCCAAGATAATCGAGCACGACGGCGCGCGGGCTACACCTTC.

The chain employs TRBV4-1 and TRBJ1-1; 8 nucleotides agree with TRBD1. CDR3 size: 18 residues. CDR1 MGHRA and CDR2 YSYEKL come from the germline V gene. The V segment lost 0 bases and the J segment 0 bases; nucleotides outside the gene matches: 9. The CDR3 nucleotides are TGCGCCAGCAGCCAAGAACCTAATACAGGGGGTTTGAACACTGAAGCTTTCTTT. Amino acid sequence: CASSQEPNTGGLNTEAFF.

There are a few counts of this clone. The J gene is TRBJ2-5, the V gene TRBV11-2; 7 bases are a match to TRBD1. The germline gives CDR1 SGHAT, CDR2 FQNNGV. This CDR3 has 15 residues. V lost 0 bases and J lost 3; bases outside the gene matches: 4. In DNA, the CDR3 is TGTGCCAGCAGCTTAGAGGGGGACAGCAAAGAGACCCAGTACTTC. Its translation: CASSLEGDSKETQYF.

For the CDR3, the DNA is TGTGCCTCCCATTCGACCTCCTCCTACGAGCAGTACTTC. Amino acids: CASHSTSSYEQYF. The genes are TRBV30 and TRBJ2-7, with D uncertain. The length of the CDR3 is 13 residues. Trimming stripped 7 bases from V and 0 bases from J, with 13 bases between. Germline assignment: CDR1 GTSNPN and CDR2 SVGIG (reference sequence). Full variable domain (missing parts from reference TRBV30 and TRBJ2-7): SQTIHQWPATLVQPVGSPLSLECTVEGTSNPNLYWYRQAAGRGLQLLFYSVGIGQISSEVPQNLSASRPQDRQFILSSKKLLLSDSGFYLCASHSTSSYEQYFGPGTRLTVT.

The rearrangement joins TRBV6-6 to TRBJ1-4; D gene unclear. This CDR3 is 13 amino acids long. CDR1 is MNHNY, CDR2 SVGAGI, per germline (reference sequence). The V gene lost 8 bases and the J gene lost 8 bases, with 15 bases spanning the gap. The CDR3 nucleotides are TGTGCCAGCCCTCTCGGGGTGAACGAAAAACTGTTTTTT. Translating it yields CASPLGVNEKLFF.

J is TRBJ2-7 and V is TRBV19; possible D gene TRBD1, 5 bases. This CDR3 comprises 15 residues. Trimming took 3 bases from V and 0 from J, leaving 12 bases between them. Germline V gene lookup returns CDR1 LNHDA and CDR2 SQIVND (reference sequence). The CDR3 nucleotides read TGTGCCAGTAGTATTGAGACAGATAGCTCCTACGAGCAGTACTTC. Its translation is CASSIETDSSYEQYF. The whole variable domain, remainder taken from reference TRBV19 and TRBJ2-7, is DGGITQSPKYLFRKEGQNVTLSCEQNLNHDAMYWYRQDPGQGLRLIYYSQIVNDFQKGDIAEGYSVSREKKESFPLTVTSAQKNPTAFYLCASSIETDSSYEQYFGPGTRLTVT.

The sample holds one count of this clone. The chain links TRBV4-1 to TRBJ2-1; 9 bases are shared with TRBD2. Germline loops: CDR1 MGHRA, CDR2 YSYEKL. CDR3 size: 15 residues. Trimming removed 7 bases from V and 5 bases from J; junction bases left unmatched: 9. CDR3 sequence reads: CASKELAGDHNEQFF. CDR3 bases: TGCGCCAGCAAGGAACTAGCGGGTGATCACAATGAGCAGTTCTTC.

The genes are TRBV25-1 and TRBJ2-6; 8 nucleotides line up with TRBD1. Looked up from germline, CDR1 is MGHDK and CDR2 is SYGVNS. V was clipped by 4 bases and J by 0 bases; unmatched bases: 5. CDR3 length: 17 residues. CDR3: CASSGGQEFSGANVLTF. The CDR3 DNA is TGTGCCAGCAGTGGGGGACAGGAATTCTCTGGGGCCAACGTCCTGACTTTC.

This clone is medium-sized. The rearrangement uses TRBV4-3 and TRBJ1-1; D might be TRBD1 (5 bases). The V and J ends lost 1 base and 1 base respectively, with 10 bases between them. Looked up from germline, CDR1 is LGHNA and CDR2 is YSLEER. The CDR3 extends over 15 amino acids. The CDR3, as DNA: TGCGCCAGCAGCCAAGCGGGACTGTCGAACACTGAAGCTTTCTTT. Its protein product is CASSQAGLSNTEAFF.

The rearrangement joins TRBV4-1 to TRBJ2-5, with 8 bases aligning to TRBD2. The V segment lost 4 bases and the J segment 4 bases; nucleotides outside the gene matches: 5. The germline CDR1 and CDR2 sequences are MGHRA and YSYEKL. The CDR3 spans 14 residues. Here the CDR3 reads CASSPVAGGETQYF. As DNA, the CDR3 is TGCGCCAGCAGCCCTGTTGCGGGGGGAGAGACCCAGTACTTC.

The chain couples TRBV4-1 to TRBJ2-7, with TRBD1 as a possible D gene (5 bases). Germline CDR1 and CDR2: MGHRA and YSYEKL. V shed 4 bases and J shed 2 bases, with 15 bases lying between them. The length of the CDR3 is 15 residues. The CDR3 DNA sequence: TGCGCCAGCAGCCTTTTGGGTCCAGGGACCTACGAGCAGTACTTC. Translating gives CASSLLGPGTYEQYF.

The chain combines TRBV27 with TRBJ2-5; 8 bases match TRBD2. The CDR3 spans 16 residues. J lost 0 bases, V lost 2 bases, and 5 bases had no gene match. The germline V gene encodes CDR1 MNHEY and CDR2 SMNVEV (reference sequence). The CDR3 protein is CASSLTSGMYQETQYF. CDR3 DNA sequence: TGTGCCAGCAGTTTAACTAGCGGCATGTACCAAGAGACCCAGTACTTC.

The rearrangement uses TRBV9 and TRBJ1-2, with D unresolved. The ends were cut back, 1 base at V and 6 bases at J, with 16 bases in the middle. CDR1 SGDLS and CDR2 YYNGEE come from the germline V gene. This CDR3 spans 15 amino acids. CDR3: CASSVFQSDANGYTF. For the CDR3, the DNA is TGTGCCAGCAGCGTATTTCAGAGCGACGCGAATGGCTACACCTTC.

This clone was found a few times. The chain links TRBV27 to TRBJ2-7; D gene ambiguous. V was cut by 5 bases and J by 3 bases, with 14 bases left in between. The CDR3 consists of 14 residues. CDR1 is MNHEY, CDR2 SMNVEV, per germline (reference sequence). CDR3 region: CASSGDNTDYEQYF. In nucleotides, the CDR3 is TGTGCCAGCAGTGGAGATAACACCGACTACGAGCAGTACTTC.

The chain combines TRBV5-4 with TRBJ2-7; D is uncertain. The CDR3 spans 13 residues. V was clipped by 4 bases and J by 7 bases, with 15 bases between them. CDR1 SGHNT and CDR2 YYREEE come from the germline V gene (reference sequence). The CDR3 is CASSPDSLNEQYF. The CDR3 DNA sequence: TGTGCCAGCAGCCCTGACTCGCTAAATGAGCAGTACTTC.

This clone was seen a few times. The gene calls are TRBV23-1 and TRBJ2-7; D unclear. TRBV23-1 carries the ORF label, with uncertain function. V lost 0 bases and J lost 4, with 19 bases in between. This CDR3 is 17 amino acids long. This chain's CDR3 is CASSQSDGRSKRYEQYF. The CDR3 DNA is TGCGCCAGCAGTCAATCGGATGGCCGATCCAAGAGATACGAGCAGTACTTC.